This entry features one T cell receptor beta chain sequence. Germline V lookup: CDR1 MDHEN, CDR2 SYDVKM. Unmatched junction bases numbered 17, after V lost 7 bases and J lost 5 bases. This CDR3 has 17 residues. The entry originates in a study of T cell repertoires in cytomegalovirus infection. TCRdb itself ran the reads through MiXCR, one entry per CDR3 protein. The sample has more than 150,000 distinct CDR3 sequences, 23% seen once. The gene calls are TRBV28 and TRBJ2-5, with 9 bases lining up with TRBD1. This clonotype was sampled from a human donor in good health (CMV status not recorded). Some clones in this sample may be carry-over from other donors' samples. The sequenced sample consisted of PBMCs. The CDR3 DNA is TGTGCCAGCAACCCCTTAGGGGGGACAGGGTTCGGGGAGACCCAGTACTTC. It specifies CASNPLGGTGFGETQYF.